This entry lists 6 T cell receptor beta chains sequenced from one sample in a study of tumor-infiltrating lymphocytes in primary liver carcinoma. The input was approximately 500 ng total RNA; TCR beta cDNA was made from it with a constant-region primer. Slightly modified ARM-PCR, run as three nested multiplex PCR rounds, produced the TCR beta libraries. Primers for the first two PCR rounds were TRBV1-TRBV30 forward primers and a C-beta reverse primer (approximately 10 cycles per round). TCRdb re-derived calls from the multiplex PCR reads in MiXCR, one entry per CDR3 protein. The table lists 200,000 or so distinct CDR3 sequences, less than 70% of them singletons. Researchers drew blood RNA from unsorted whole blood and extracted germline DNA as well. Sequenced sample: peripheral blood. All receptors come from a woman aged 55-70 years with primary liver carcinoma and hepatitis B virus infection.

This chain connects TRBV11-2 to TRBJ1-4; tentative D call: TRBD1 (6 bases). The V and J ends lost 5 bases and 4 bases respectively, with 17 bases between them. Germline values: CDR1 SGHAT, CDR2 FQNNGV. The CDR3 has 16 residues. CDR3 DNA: TGTGCCAGCAGCCCCGGGTGGGGGACAATTAATGAAAAACTGTTTTTT. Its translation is CASSPGWGTINEKLFF.

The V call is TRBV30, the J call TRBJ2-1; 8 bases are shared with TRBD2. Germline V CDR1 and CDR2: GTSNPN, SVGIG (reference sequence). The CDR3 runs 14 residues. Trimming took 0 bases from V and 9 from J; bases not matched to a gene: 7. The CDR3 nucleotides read TGTGCCTGGAGTGTCCTAGCGGGTAGCGGTGAGCAGTTCTTC. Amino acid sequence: CAWSVLAGSGEQFF.

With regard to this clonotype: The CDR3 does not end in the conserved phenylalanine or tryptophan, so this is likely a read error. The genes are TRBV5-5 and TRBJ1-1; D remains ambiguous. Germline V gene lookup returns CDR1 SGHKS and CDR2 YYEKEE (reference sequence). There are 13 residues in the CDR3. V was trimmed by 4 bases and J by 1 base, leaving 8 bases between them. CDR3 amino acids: CASSPHPNTEAFC. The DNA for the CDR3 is TGTGCCAGCAGCCCCCACCCGAACACTGAAGCTTTCTGT.

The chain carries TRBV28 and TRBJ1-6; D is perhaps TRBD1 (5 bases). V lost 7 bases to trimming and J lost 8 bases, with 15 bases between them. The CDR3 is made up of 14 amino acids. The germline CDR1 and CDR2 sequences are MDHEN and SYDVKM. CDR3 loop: CASNRGREDSPLHF. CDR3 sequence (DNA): TGTGCCAGCAACAGAGGCAGGGAGGATTCACCCCTCCACTTT.

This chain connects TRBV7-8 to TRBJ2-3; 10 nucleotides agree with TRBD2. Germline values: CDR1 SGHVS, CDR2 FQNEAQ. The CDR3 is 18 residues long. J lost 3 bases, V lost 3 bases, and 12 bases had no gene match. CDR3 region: CASSLRGLSGRVTDTQYF. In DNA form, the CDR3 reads TGTGCCAGCAGCTTGAGGGGCCTAAGCGGGAGGGTAACAGATACGCAGTATTTT.

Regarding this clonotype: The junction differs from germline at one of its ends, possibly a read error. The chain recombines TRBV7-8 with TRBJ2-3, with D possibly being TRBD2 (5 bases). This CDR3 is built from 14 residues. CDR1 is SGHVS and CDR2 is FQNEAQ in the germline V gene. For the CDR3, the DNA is TGTGCCGGCAGCTCCGAATGGTACGAGGGTACGCAGTATTTT. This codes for CAGSSEWYEGTQYF.